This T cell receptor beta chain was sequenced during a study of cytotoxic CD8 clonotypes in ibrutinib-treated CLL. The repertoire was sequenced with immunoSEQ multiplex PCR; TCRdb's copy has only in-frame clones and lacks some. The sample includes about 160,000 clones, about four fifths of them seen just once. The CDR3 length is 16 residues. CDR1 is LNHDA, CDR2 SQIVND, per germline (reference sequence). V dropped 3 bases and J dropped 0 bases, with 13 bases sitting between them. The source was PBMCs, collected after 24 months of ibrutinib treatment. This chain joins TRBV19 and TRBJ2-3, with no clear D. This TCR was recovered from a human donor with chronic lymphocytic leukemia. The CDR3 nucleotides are TGTGCCAGTAGTATTGGGATGGTACCTAGCACAGATACGCAGTATTTT. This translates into CASSIGMVPSTDTQYF.